The entry below gives a single T cell receptor beta chain sequence along with its context. Its antigen remains unknown. Germline V gene lookup returns CDR1 LNHDA and CDR2 SQIVND (reference sequence). Trimming removed 0 bases at V and 5 bases at J, with 13 bases between. The CDR3 loop spans 15 amino acids. This entry comes from a study of post-analysis software for immune sequencing data. The TCR beta cDNA libraries contained unique molecular identifiers. A single record per CDR3 protein comes from TCRdb applying MiXCR to the PCR reads. Here the sample spans more than 500,000 distinct CDR3 sequences, around 34% being singletons. Study observations and caveats: With F measure, samples from one preparation batch clustered together strongly. Patients used a few TRBV segments, including TRBV5-6, TRBV5-1 and TRBV20-1, more often than controls.

This clonotype was obtained from a girl aged 2 to 17 with multiple sclerosis. The V call is TRBV19, the J call TRBJ2-5; D tentatively reads TRBD1 or TRBD2 (5 bases each). Sequenced: blood. The CDR3 is CASSIDGGRTETQYF. The CDR3 DNA reads as TGTGCCAGTAGTATAGATGGGGGACGGACTGAGACCCAGTACTTC. The full variable domain, its missing parts supplied by reference TRBV19 and TRBJ2-5, is DGGITQSPKYLFRKEGQNVTLSCEQNLNHDAMYWYRQDPGQGLRLIYYSQIVNDFQKGDIAEGYSVSREKKESFPLTVTSAQKNPTAFYLCASSIDGGRTETQYFGPGTRLLVL.